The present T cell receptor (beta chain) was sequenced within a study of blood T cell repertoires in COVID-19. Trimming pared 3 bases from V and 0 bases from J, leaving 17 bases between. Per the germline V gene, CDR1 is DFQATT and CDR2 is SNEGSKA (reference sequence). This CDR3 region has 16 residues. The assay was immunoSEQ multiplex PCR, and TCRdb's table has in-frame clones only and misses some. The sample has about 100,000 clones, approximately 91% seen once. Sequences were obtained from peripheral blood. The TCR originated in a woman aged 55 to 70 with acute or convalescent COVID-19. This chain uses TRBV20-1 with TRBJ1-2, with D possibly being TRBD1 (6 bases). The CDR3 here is CSASPQTGRANYGYTF. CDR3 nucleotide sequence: TGCAGTGCTAGTCCCCAGACAGGAAGAGCTAACTATGGCTACACCTTC.